Below, one T cell receptor beta chain is given with its context. Its target is not known. Deletions cut 5 bases from V and 3 bases from J, with 20 bases between. The length of the CDR3 is 17 residues. Germline V gene data show CDR1 as SEHNR and CDR2 as FQNEAQ (reference sequence). The sample originates from a study of T cell responses to AZD1222 COVID-19 vaccine. Broader study findings: The span of vaccine-associated CD4 TCRs extended across spike, with dominance at 160-218 and 743-854. Donor demographics were predominantly white British with a female majority; clonal diversity may be underestimated.

Only in-frame clones appear in the TCRdb table, and some are missing; sequencing was by immunoSEQ multiplex PCR. The sample gives under 130,000 clones, approximately 88% of which show up once; roughly 2.7% is in the top ten. The sequence was obtained from an adult in good health. This chain joins TRBV7-9 and TRBJ1-5; a possible D gene is TRBD1 (5 bases). The sequenced sample was peripheral blood, obtained on day 0 of AZD1222 vaccination. The CDR3, as DNA: TGTGCCAGCAGCCTTAGTCGGGGGTTGGGGTCCAATCAGCCCCAGCATTTT. This gives the protein CASSLSRGLGSNQPQHF.